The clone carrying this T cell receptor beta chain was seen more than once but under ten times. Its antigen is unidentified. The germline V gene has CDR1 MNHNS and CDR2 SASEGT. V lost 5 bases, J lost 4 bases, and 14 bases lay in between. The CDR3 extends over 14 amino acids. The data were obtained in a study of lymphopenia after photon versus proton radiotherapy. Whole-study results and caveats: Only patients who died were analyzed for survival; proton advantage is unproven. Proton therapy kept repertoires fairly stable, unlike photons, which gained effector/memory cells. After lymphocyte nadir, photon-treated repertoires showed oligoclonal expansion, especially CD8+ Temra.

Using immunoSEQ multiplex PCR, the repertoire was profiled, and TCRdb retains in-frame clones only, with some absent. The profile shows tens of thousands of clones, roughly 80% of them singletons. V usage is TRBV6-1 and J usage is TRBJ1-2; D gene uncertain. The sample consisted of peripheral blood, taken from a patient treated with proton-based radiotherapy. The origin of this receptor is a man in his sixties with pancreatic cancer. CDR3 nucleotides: TGTGCCAGCAGTCTAGACGTAAGATCCTATGGCTACACCTTC. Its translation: CASSLDVRSYGYTF.